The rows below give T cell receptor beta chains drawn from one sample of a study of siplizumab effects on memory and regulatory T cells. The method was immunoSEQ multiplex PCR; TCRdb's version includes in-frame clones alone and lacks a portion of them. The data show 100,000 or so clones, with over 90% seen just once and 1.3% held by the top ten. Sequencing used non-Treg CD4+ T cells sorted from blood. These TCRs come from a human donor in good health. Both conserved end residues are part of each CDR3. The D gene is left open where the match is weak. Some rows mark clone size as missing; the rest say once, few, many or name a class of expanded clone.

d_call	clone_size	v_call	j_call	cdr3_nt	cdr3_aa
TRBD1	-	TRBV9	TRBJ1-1	TGTGCCAGCAGCGTAGATTTGATGACGGCCCCAGGGGGCACTGAAGCTTTCTTT	CASSVDLMTAPGGTEAFF
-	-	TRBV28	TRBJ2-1	TGTGCCAGCAAGGGGGGCTACAATGAGCAGTTCTTC	CASKGGYNEQFF
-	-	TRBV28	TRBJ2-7	TGTGCCAGCAACCGGGACCCCTACCACAGGGAGCAGTACTTC	CASNRDPYHREQYF
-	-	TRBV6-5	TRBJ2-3	TGTGCCAGCAGAGAGACTGTCGTTACTACGCAGTATTTT	CASRETVVTTQYF
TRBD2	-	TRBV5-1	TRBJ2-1	TGCGCCAGCAGCTTGGCGCCGACTAGCCCCCAGCAGTTCTTC	CASSLAPTSPQQFF
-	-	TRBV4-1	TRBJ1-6	TGCGCCAGCAGTCAGGGTCGGGTGAGCTCCTATAATTCACCCCTCCACTTT	CASSQGRVSSYNSPLHF
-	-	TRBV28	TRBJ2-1	TGTGCCAGCAAAAAGGCCGATCGTAGTGAGCAGTTCTTC	CASKKADRSEQFF
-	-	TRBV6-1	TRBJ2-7	TGTGCCAGCAGTGAAACGGGGACGAGGGTGCAGTACTTC	CASSETGTRVQYF
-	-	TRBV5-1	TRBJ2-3	TGCGCCAGCAGCTTGTTATTGCAGGGCAGAGATACGCAGTATTTT	CASSLLLQGRDTQYF
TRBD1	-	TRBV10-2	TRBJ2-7	TGCGCCAGCAGTCGACAGGGGGACGAGCAGTACTTC	CASSRQGDEQYF
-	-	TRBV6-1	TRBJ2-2	TGTGCCAGCAGTGAAGTCCGAACAGAAGGGAGAGGCACCGGGGAGCTGTTTTTT	CASSEVRTEGRGTGELFF
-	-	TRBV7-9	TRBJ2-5	TGTGCCAGCAGCTTAGAATCGTCAGCGGCGGAGACCCAGTACTTC	CASSLESSAAETQYF
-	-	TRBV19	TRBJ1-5	TGTGCCAGTAGTATAGCCAGACCGGAGGCGCCCCAGCATTTT	CASSIARPEAPQHF
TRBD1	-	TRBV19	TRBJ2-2	TGTGCCAGTAGGACGGCCGGGACAGGGGTTGATACCGGGGAGCTGTTTTTT	CASRTAGTGVDTGELFF
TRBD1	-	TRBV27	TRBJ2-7	TGTGCCAGCTATCGGACAGGCAGATCCTACGAGCAGTACTTC	CASYRTGRSYEQYF
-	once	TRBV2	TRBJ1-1	TGTGCCAGCAGTAATCAGGGAGGGTTAGCTGAAGCTTTCTTT	CASSNQGGLAEAFF
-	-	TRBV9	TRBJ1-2	TGTGCCAGCAGCGTAGGGTGGACACCTAACTATGGCTACACCTTC	CASSVGWTPNYGYTF
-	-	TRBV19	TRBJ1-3	TGTGCCAGTAGTATATTGGCCCAGGGGATCTCTGGAAACACCATATATTTT	CASSILAQGISGNTIYF
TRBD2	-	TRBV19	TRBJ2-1	TGTGCCAGTAGTACGCTACTAGCGATGGGTGAGCAGTTCTTC	CASSTLLAMGEQFF
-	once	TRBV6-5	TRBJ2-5	TGTGCCAGCAGTTACTCGTCGATTCAAGAGACCCAGTACTTC	CASSYSSIQETQYF
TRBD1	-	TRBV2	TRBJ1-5	TGTGCCAGCAGTAGACAGAGCTCGAGGGGGCTTAGCAATCAGCCCCAGCATTTT	CASSRQSSRGLSNQPQHF
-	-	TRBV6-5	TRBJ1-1	TGTGCCAGCAGTTACTACAGTGGGCGCTCGAACACTGAAGCTTTCTTT	CASSYYSGRSNTEAFF
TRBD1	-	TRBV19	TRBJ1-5	TGTGCCAGTAGATTGGCGACAGGGGCCCGTCAGCCCCAGCATTTT	CASRLATGARQPQHF
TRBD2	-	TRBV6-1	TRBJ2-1	TGTGCCAGCAGCGCGGGACTAGCTAGCCGTGAGCAGTTCTTC	CASSAGLASREQFF
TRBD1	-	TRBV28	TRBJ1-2	TGTGCCAGCATGTCCCCCGGAACCCACAGGGGGCCTAACTATGGCTACACCTTC	CASMSPGTHRGPNYGYTF
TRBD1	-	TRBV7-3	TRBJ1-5	TGTGCCAGCAGCTTAACGGGGACAGGGAACCAGCCCCAGCATTTT	CASSLTGTGNQPQHF
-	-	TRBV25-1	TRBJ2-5	TGTGCCAGCAGGGACGCCACAGGGCCCCGAGAGACCCAGTACTTC	CASRDATGPRETQYF